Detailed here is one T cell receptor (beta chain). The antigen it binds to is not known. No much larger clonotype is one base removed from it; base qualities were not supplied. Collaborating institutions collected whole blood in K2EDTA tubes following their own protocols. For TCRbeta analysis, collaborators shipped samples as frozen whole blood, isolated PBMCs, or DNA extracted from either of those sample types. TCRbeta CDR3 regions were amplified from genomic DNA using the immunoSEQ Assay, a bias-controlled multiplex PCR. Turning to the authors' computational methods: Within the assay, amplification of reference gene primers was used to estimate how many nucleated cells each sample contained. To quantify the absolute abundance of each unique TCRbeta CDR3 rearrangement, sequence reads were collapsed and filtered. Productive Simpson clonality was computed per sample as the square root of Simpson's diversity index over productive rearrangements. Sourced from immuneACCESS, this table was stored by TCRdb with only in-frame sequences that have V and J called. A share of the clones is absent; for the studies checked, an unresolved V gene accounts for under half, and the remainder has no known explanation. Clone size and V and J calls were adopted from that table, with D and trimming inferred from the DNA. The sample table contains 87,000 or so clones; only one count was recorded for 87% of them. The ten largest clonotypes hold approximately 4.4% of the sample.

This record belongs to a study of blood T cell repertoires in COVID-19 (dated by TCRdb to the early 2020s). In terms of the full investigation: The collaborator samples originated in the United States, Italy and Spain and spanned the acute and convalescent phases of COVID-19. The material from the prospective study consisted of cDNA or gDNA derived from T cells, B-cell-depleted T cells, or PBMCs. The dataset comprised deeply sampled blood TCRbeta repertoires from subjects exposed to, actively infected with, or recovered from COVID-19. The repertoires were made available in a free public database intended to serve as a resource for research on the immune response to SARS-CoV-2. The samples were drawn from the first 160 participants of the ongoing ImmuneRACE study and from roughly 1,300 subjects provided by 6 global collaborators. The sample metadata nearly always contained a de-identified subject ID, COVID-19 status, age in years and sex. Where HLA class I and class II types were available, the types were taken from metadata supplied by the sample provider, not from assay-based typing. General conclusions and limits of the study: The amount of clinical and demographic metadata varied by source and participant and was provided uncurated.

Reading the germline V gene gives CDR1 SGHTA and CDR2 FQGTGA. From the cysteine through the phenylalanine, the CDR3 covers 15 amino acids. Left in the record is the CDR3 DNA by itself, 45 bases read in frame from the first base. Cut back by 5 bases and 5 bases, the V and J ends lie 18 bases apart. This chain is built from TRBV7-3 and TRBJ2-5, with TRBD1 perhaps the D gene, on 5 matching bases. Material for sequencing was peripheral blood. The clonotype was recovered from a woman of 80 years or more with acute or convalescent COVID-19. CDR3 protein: CASSLGGQGSETQYF. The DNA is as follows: TGTGCCAGCAGCCTCGGCGGTCAGGGCTCGGAGACCCAGTACTTC.